This T cell receptor (beta chain) was captured in a study of early T cells in non-severe SARS-CoV-2 infection. The CDR3 is 16 residues long. Individual cDNA molecules received unique molecular identifiers during library preparation. One entry per CDR3 protein results from TCRdb running MiXCR on the 5' RACE reads. The sample lists 45,000 to 70,000 distinct CDR3 sequences, about 5.9% occurring once. The sample holds many counts of this clonotype. Sequenced material: whole blood. This rearrangement joins TRBV21-1 to TRBJ2-7; TRBD1, the D gene given by the table, was not confirmed from the DNA. TRBV21-1 is assigned pseudogene status. The source of this sequence is an adult who was a healthcare worker with PCR-confirmed SARS-CoV-2 infection or an uninfected control (not recorded which). CDR3 DNA sequence: TGTGCCAGCAGCAAAGGTGAAGGGGTGAGCTCCTACGAGCAGTACTTC. It codes for CASSKGEGVSSYEQYF.